The next 30 T cell receptor beta chains were all read from a single sample in a study of CXCR3-negative and CXCR3-positive naive CD8 T cells. No antigens are known for them. cDNA libraries for TRB were generated by 5' RACE incorporating UMI labels. TCRdb re-called the 5' RACE reads and shows each CDR3 protein once, DNA omitted. The sample's table shows fewer than 90,000 distinct CDR3 sequences. Broader study findings: Naive cells positive for CXCR3 carried more hydrophobic TRB CDR3s than CXCR3-negative ones.

Sequencing was done on a sample of naive CXCR3+ CD8+ T cells from blood. As for subset: CD45RO-CCR7+CD27+CD95- naive CD8+ T cells expressing CXCR3 (TNR3+). These receptors were collected from a human donor in good health. Some clones in this sample may be carry-over from other donors' samples.

The genes are TRBV11-2 and TRBJ2-1. The germline V gene has CDR1 SGHAT and CDR2 FQNNGV. The CDR3 has 11 amino acids. CDR3: CASSGNNEQFF. The full variable domain, its missing parts supplied by reference TRBV11-2 and TRBJ2-1, is EAGVAQSPRYKIIEKRQSVAFWCNPISGHATLYWYQQILGQGPKLLIQFQNNGVVDDSQLPKDRFSAERLKGVDSTLKIQPAKLEDSAVYLCASSGNNEQFFGPGTRLTVL.

This chain links TRBV5-1 with TRBJ2-3; the D gene TCRdb calls, TRBD2, cannot be checked with no DNA. The CDR3 is made up of 18 amino acids. Germline V gene data show CDR1 as SGHRS and CDR2 as YFSETQ. The CDR3 spells CASSLVLAGGRGTDTQYF. Variable domain in full (rest from reference TRBV5-1 and TRBJ2-3): KAGVTQTPRYLIKTRGQQVTLSCSPISGHRSVSWYQQTPGQGLQFLFEYFSETQRNKGNFPGRFSGRQFSNSRSEMNVSTLELGDSALYLCASSLVLAGGRGTDTQYFGPGTRLTVL.

V and J are TRBV29-1 and TRBJ1-2. Germline values: CDR1 SQVTM, CDR2 ANQGSEA. The length of the CDR3 is 13 residues. Here the CDR3 reads CSVEEEVGYGYTF.

This chain joins TRBV21-1 and TRBJ2-7; the D gene TCRdb calls, TRBD2, cannot be checked with no DNA. TRBV21-1 is labeled a pseudogene. The CDR3 has 13 amino acids. CDR3 residues: CASPGLAFHEQYF.

V usage is TRBV12-3 or TRBV12-4 and J usage is TRBJ2-3; TCRdb lists TRBD1, though no DNA is available to test this call. The CDR3 contains 15 residues. The chain's CDR3 is CASREATWATDTQYF.

V and J are TRBV13 and TRBJ2-2. This CDR3 contains 14 residues. The germline gives CDR1 PRHDT, CDR2 FYEKMQ (reference sequence). This chain's CDR3 is CASSLRPSTGELFF.

The CDR3 reads CASSSLGGSEAFF. The J gene is TRBJ1-1, the V gene TRBV5-4; TCRdb outputs TRBD1, but without DNA this stays unchecked. The germline V gene has CDR1 SGHNT and CDR2 YYREEE (reference sequence). The CDR3 is 13 residues long.

The chain employs TRBV6-1 and TRBJ1-1; TCRdb picks TRBD1, but there is no DNA to check that call. CDR3 length: 13 residues. The germline CDR1 and CDR2 sequences are MNHNS and SASEGT. CDR3 loop: CASSGTGRAEAFF.

The chain employs TRBV7-9 and TRBJ1-1. The CDR3 totals 16 residues. The germline V gene encodes CDR1 SEHNR and CDR2 FQNEAQ (reference sequence). This CDR3 reads CASSRAGATSNTEAFF.

The CDR3 sequence: CASSLTTRLAGVGINNEQFF. This chain joins TRBV18 and TRBJ2-1; TCRdb names TRBD2, which stays unverified in the absence of DNA. The CDR3 extends over 20 amino acids. The germline CDR1 and CDR2 sequences are KGHSH and LQKENI.

This chain connects TRBV29-1 to TRBJ2-1. Germline assignment: CDR1 SQVTM and CDR2 ANQGSEA. This CDR3 region has 14 residues. This CDR3 reads CSVDTMSSYNEQFF.

This sequence joins TRBV28 and TRBJ2-5; lacking DNA, the TRBD2 call made by TCRdb goes unchecked. This CDR3 has 14 amino acids. Germline V lookup: CDR1 MDHEN, CDR2 SYDVKM. The CDR3 region is CASSFGSVEETQYF.

The V and J genes are TRBV15 and TRBJ2-1; TCRdb's assignment of TRBD1 cannot be checked, as there is no DNA. Germline V lookup: CDR1 LNHNV, CDR2 YYDKDF (reference sequence). The CDR3 loop spans 16 amino acids. The CDR3: CATSGDGRPVYNEQFF.

V gene TRBV27 combines with J gene TRBJ1-6; TCRdb gives TRBD1 as the D gene, but with no DNA this cannot be confirmed. The V gene's germline CDR1 is MNHEY and CDR2 SMNVEV (reference sequence). CDR3 size: 17 residues. The CDR3 reads CASSFSGQSSYNSPLHF.

The V and J genes are TRBV12-3 or TRBV12-4 and TRBJ2-7. The CDR3 totals 13 residues. This CDR3 reads CASSLGFGYEQYF.

The chain recombines TRBV12-3 or TRBV12-4 with TRBJ1-1; TCRdb outputs TRBD1, but without DNA this stays unchecked. The CDR3 has 14 amino acids. The CDR3 region is CASAQAGMGTEAFF.

This sequence joins TRBV29-1 and TRBJ2-7. The CDR3 runs 15 residues. CDR1 is SQVTM and CDR2 is ANQGSEA in the germline V gene. The CDR3 spells CSVEDPTRTTYEQYF.

The CDR3 spells CASRGTGSRTEAFF. This sequence joins TRBV12-3 or TRBV12-4 and TRBJ1-1; absent DNA, TCRdb's TRBD1 call cannot be checked. CDR3 length equals 14 residues.

The chain couples TRBV7-3 to TRBJ2-1; TCRdb names TRBD1, which stays unverified in the absence of DNA. The CDR3 consists of 13 residues. The germline V gene encodes CDR1 SGHTA and CDR2 FQGTGA. CDR3 sequence: CASSGKTGDEQFF.

The CDR3 sequence: CASSVGGGPPYEQYF. This sequence joins TRBV9 and TRBJ2-7; TCRdb lists TRBD1, though no DNA is available to test this call. The CDR3 contains 15 residues. Per germline, CDR1 SGDLS and CDR2 YYNGEE.

The chain links TRBV7-9 to TRBJ1-3; TCRdb outputs TRBD1, but without DNA this stays unchecked. CDR1 SEHNR and CDR2 FQNEAQ come from the germline V gene (reference sequence). The CDR3 runs 15 residues. CDR3 sequence: CASSTSTVSGNTIYF.

This rearrangement joins TRBV29-1 to TRBJ2-5. The germline CDR1 and CDR2 sequences are SQVTM and ANQGSEA. The CDR3 has 11 residues. CDR3 sequence: CSVEVEETQYF.

The V and J genes are TRBV2 and TRBJ2-1; TCRdb indicates TRBD1, and absent DNA this call remains unverified. Germline V gene sequence: CDR1 SNHLY, CDR2 FYNNEI. There are 15 residues in the CDR3. The CDR3 sequence is CASSERGGGYNEQFF.

The chain is built from TRBV7-8 and TRBJ2-5. Germline V CDR1 and CDR2: SGHVS, FQNEAQ. The CDR3 runs to 11 residues. The CDR3: CASTVQETQYF. The full variable domain, completed using reference TRBV7-8 and TRBJ2-5, is GAGVSQSPRYKVAKRGQDVALRCDPISGHVSLFWYQQALGQGPEFLTYFQNEAQLDKSGLPSDRFFAERPEGSVSTLKIQRTQQEDSAVYLCASTVQETQYFGPGTRLLVL.

The chain links TRBV4-3 to TRBJ2-1; the TRBD2 assignment by TCRdb is unverifiable without DNA. Germline assignment: CDR1 LGHNA and CDR2 YSLEER. The CDR3 extends over 17 amino acids. CDR3 amino acids: CASSQDRTSGSGNEQFF.

The rearrangement joins TRBV7-3 to TRBJ2-7; the D call from TCRdb, TRBD2, cannot be confirmed without DNA. Germline V gives CDR1 SGHTA, CDR2 FQGTGA. The CDR3 loop spans 13 amino acids. CDR3 region: CASSLGHPYEQYF.

The chain uses TRBV4-2 and TRBJ2-7; TCRdb calls TRBD2, which cannot be checked without DNA. The germline CDR1 and CDR2 sequences are LGHNA and YNFKEQ. This CDR3 spans 14 amino acids. The CDR3 loop is CASSQDGLANEQYF.

V and J are TRBV7-6 and TRBJ2-7. Germline V lookup: CDR1 SGHVS, CDR2 FNYEAQ. There are 13 residues in the CDR3. CDR3 sequence: CASSLERGSEQYF. Full variable domain (outside the CDR3, taken from reference TRBV7-6 and TRBJ2-7): GAGVSQSPRYKVTKRGQDVALRCDPISGHVSLYWYRQALGQGPEFLTYFNYEAQQDKSGLPNDRFSAERPEGSISTLTIQRTEQRDSAMYRCASSLERGSEQYFGPGTRLTVT.

This chain uses TRBV28 with TRBJ2-3; as DNA is missing, the TRBD1 call by TCRdb cannot be tested. The CDR3 runs 12 residues. The germline V gene encodes CDR1 MDHEN and CDR2 SYDVKM. CDR3 sequence: CATLAGADTQYF.

The chain uses TRBV6-5 and TRBJ2-1; there is no DNA to check the TCRdb D call of TRBD1. The germline V gene encodes CDR1 MNHEY and CDR2 SVGAGI. This CDR3 is built from 16 residues. Here the CDR3 reads CASSYSTGNPYNEQFF.